The 29 T cell receptor beta chains given below trace back to one sample, sequenced in a study of T-cell memory formation after mild COVID-19. TCRdb reanalysed the 5' RACE reads using MiXCR and keeps one entry per CDR3 protein. The sample yields 500,000 to 550,000 distinct CDR3 sequences, about 20% seen once. Sequences were obtained from PBMCs or a T cell subset sorted from them (not recorded which). The receptors come from an adult woman who had mild COVID-19 (a few samples of this study predate the infection). Cell type and time point are not known.

This chain joins TRBV20-1 and TRBJ1-4; perhaps TRBD1 as D (6 bases). The ends were cut back, 1 base at V and 6 bases at J, with 24 bases in the middle. Germline V CDR1 and CDR2: DFQATT, SNEGSKA (reference sequence). The CDR3 is 18 amino acids. The CDR3 DNA follows: TGCAGTGCTAGAGCGGTGGGGGCTGGTGCCATCTACGATGAAAAACTGTTTTTT. Amino acid sequence: CSARAVGAGAIYDEKLFF.

The rearrangement uses TRBV19 and TRBJ2-1, with 12 positions matching TRBD2. The V gene end was trimmed by 3 bases and the J gene end by 9 bases; junction bases not matched to a gene: 3. The CDR3 extends over 14 amino acids. The germline V gene encodes CDR1 LNHDA and CDR2 SQIVND (reference sequence). The CDR3 coding sequence is TGTGCCAGTAGTATCGGACTAGCGGGAACTGAGCAGTTCTTC. This sequence encodes CASSIGLAGTEQFF.

This chain uses TRBV7-2 with TRBJ1-6, with 9 nucleotides matching TRBD1. CDR1 and CDR2 (germline): SGHTA, FQGNSA. After removal of 5 bases from V and 7 bases from J, the junction contained 6 bases not matched to a gene. This CDR3 has 15 amino acids. As DNA, the CDR3 is TGTGCCAGCAGCCGTACCGGGACAGGGAATTCACCCCTCCACTTT. It yields the protein CASSRTGTGNSPLHF.

This clonotype was found a few times. The V gene is TRBV6-5, the J gene TRBJ2-7, with 10 bases identical to TRBD2. The CDR3 is 15 residues long. Germline loops: CDR1 MNHEY, CDR2 SVGAGI. The junction had 8 bases not matched to a gene; V was cut back by 7 bases and J by 2 bases. CDR3: CASTPGTSVTYEQYF. CDR3 DNA: TGTGCCAGCACCCCCGGGACTAGCGTTACCTACGAGCAGTACTTC.

This clonotype was found a few times. V gene TRBV12-3 or TRBV12-4 combines with J gene TRBJ2-2; D unresolved. This CDR3 has 11 residues. Trimming pared 6 bases from V and 15 bases from J, leaving 14 bases between. The CDR3 nucleotides read TGTGCCAGCAGCACTCCCGGCCAGTTGTTTTTT. Its translation: CASSTPGQLFF.

J is TRBJ1-5 and V is TRBV12-3 or TRBV12-4; D uncertain. Trimming took off 5 bases at V and 3 bases at J, with 17 bases between the two ends. This CDR3 is 16 amino acids long. Here the CDR3 DNA reads TGTGCCAGCAGTCTACAGCATACTTTATCCAATCAGCCCCAGCATTTT. Its translation is CASSLQHTLSNQPQHF.

The sample holds many counts of this clonotype. V gene TRBV7-2 combines with J gene TRBJ2-2; D is possibly TRBD1 (5 bases). The germline CDR1 and CDR2 sequences are SGHTA and FQGNSA. This CDR3 spans 14 amino acids. V was shortened by 0 bases and J by 5 bases, with 7 bases between the two germline ends. CDR3 bases: TGTGCCAGCAGCTTAGCAACAGGAACCGGGGAGCTGTTTTTT. This encodes CASSLATGTGELFF. Based on the CDR3 plus reference TRBV7-2 and TRBJ2-2, the full variable domain is GAGVSQSPSNKVTEKGKDVELRCDPISGHTALYWYRQSLGQGLEFLIYFQGNSAPDKSGLPSDRFSAERTGGSVSTLTIQRTQQEDSAVYLCASSLATGTGELFFGEGSRLTVL.

This rearrangement joins TRBV7-8 to TRBJ2-7, with D possibly being TRBD1 or TRBD2 (6 bases each). The CDR3 has 15 amino acids. Trimming removed 6 bases at V and 2 bases at J, with 17 bases between. Germline CDR1 reads SGHVS; CDR2 reads FQNEAQ. Here the CDR3 reads CASSQERGATYEQYF. The CDR3 DNA is TGTGCCAGCAGTCAAGAGAGGGGGGCGACCTACGAGCAGTACTTC.

This chain joins TRBV29-1 and TRBJ2-7; 8 positions match TRBD1. The V gene end was trimmed by 1 base and the J gene end by 7 bases; junction bases not matched to a gene: 6. The CDR3 runs to 13 residues. Germline-derived CDR1 and CDR2 are SQVTM and ANQGSEA. The CDR3 sequence is CSVEGRGLREQYF. CDR3 in DNA: TGCAGCGTTGAAGGCAGGGGGCTTAGGGAGCAGTACTTC.

In this sample, this clonotype turned up a few times. The rearrangement uses TRBV7-2 and TRBJ2-7; 12 bases are a match to TRBD2. CDR3 length: 15 amino acids. Germline V lookup: CDR1 SGHTA, CDR2 FQGNSA. Germline trimming cut 5 bases from V and 9 bases from J; bases unmatched to any gene: 11. The CDR3 here is CASSPRTSGAVPQYF. In nucleotides, the CDR3 is TGTGCCAGCAGCCCGAGGACTAGCGGGGCCGTTCCGCAGTACTTC.

The genes are TRBV20-1 and TRBJ2-3, with D uncertain. V was shortened by 1 base and J by 0 bases, with 11 bases between the two germline ends. Germline V gene lookup returns CDR1 DFQATT and CDR2 SNEGSKA (reference sequence). The CDR3 has 15 amino acids. CDR3 in amino acids: CSARAPGISTDTQYF. CDR3 nucleotide sequence: TGCAGTGCTAGAGCTCCCGGAATTAGCACAGATACGCAGTATTTT.

The chain joins TRBV2 to TRBJ2-2; 10 bases are a match to TRBD2. The CDR3 spans 16 residues. CDR1 is SNHLY, CDR2 FYNNEI, per germline. The V segment lost 6 bases and the J segment 4 bases; nucleotides outside the gene matches: 8. The DNA of the CDR3 is TGTGCCAGCAGAGACCTAGCGGGAGTAGGCACCGGGGAGCTGTTTTTT. This sequence encodes CASRDLAGVGTGELFF.

CDR3 DNA: TGTGCCAGCAGTGATCCCCGGACATCCCCAGGTACGCAGTATTTT. Encoded protein: CASSDPRTSPGTQYF. This sequence joins TRBV25-1 and TRBJ2-3; D possibly corresponds to TRBD1 (5 bases). The ends were cut back, 3 bases at V and 8 bases at J, with 18 bases in the middle. This CDR3 has 15 amino acids. The V gene's germline CDR1 is MGHDK and CDR2 SYGVNS.

The V call is TRBV3-1, the J call TRBJ2-1; 14 bases map to TRBD2. V trimming: 1 base; J trimming: 11 bases; junction bases outside the gene matches: 4. Germline values: CDR1 LGHDT, CDR2 YNNKEL (reference sequence). The CDR3 runs 15 residues. As DNA, the CDR3 is TGTGCCAGCAGCCAAGGGACTAGCGGGAGGTGGAAGCAGTTCTTC. Its translation: CASSQGTSGRWKQFF.

The CDR3 loop reads CATSRDYIGYTF. The CDR3 nucleotides read TGTGCCACCAGCAGAGATTATATTGGCTACACCTTC. The chain has TRBV15 and TRBJ1-2; D is unresolved. The V end lost 0 bases, the J end lost 7 bases, and 6 bases lay between the germline ends. This CDR3 is 12 amino acids long. Germline V gives CDR1 LNHNV, CDR2 YYDKDF (reference sequence).

This clonotype came up many times. This sequence joins TRBV4-2 and TRBJ2-2; D gene ambiguous. V lost 1 base and J lost 4, with 7 bases in between. The CDR3 is made up of 14 amino acids. Germline V gene sequence: CDR1 LGHNA, CDR2 YNFKEQ. CDR3 DNA sequence: TGTGCCAGCAGCCAAGCTCTGGGCACCGGGGAGCTGTTTTTT. Residues: CASSQALGTGELFF.

This clonotype was observed a few times. The rearrangement links TRBV25-1 to TRBJ2-5, with TRBD2 identical over 13 bases. CDR3 length: 16 amino acids. J was trimmed by 2 bases and V by 3 bases; bases with no gene match: 3. CDR1 is MGHDK and CDR2 is SYGVNS in the germline V gene. CDR3 residues: CASSEGGLAGQETQYF. Written as DNA, the CDR3 is TGTGCCAGCAGTGAGGGGGGACTAGCGGGGCAAGAGACCCAGTACTTC.

This chain joins TRBV5-1 and TRBJ1-2, with a weak D call TRBD1 (6 bases). The ends were cut back, 0 bases at V and 4 bases at J, with 16 bases in the middle. Germline V gives CDR1 SGHRS, CDR2 YFSETQ. The CDR3 sequence is 16 residues long. The CDR3 loop is CASSLADSPSSYGYTF. The DNA for the CDR3 is TGCGCCAGCAGCTTGGCGGACAGCCCATCCTCCTATGGCTACACCTTC.

This clonotype was counted a few times. This chain joins TRBV7-2 and TRBJ1-1; TRBD1 matches 8 bases. CDR1 is SGHTA and CDR2 is FQGNSA in the germline V gene. Germline trimming cut 5 bases from V and 3 bases from J; bases unmatched to any gene: 5. This CDR3 has 14 residues. The CDR3 coding sequence is TGTGCCAGCAGCCGAGGGACAGGTTACACTGAAGCTTTCTTT. Translated, it gives CASSRGTGYTEAFF.

In this sample, this clonotype turned up a few times. V and J are TRBV4-1 and TRBJ2-7; no firm D call. In germline, CDR1 is MGHRA, CDR2 YSYEKL. The ends were cut back, 0 bases at V and 2 bases at J, with 8 bases in the middle. This CDR3 comprises 14 residues. CDR3 coding DNA: TGCGCCAGCAGCCAAGATGACAACGCCTACGAGCAGTACTTC. It codes for CASSQDDNAYEQYF.

This chain's CDR3 is CATSEGHYGYTF. In DNA form, the CDR3 reads TGTGCCACCAGTGAGGGACACTATGGCTACACCTTC. J is TRBJ1-2 and V is TRBV24-1, with D possibly TRBD1 on 5 matching bases. The CDR3 loop spans 12 amino acids. Trimming left V 4 bases short and J 3 bases short, with 5 bases between. The germline CDR1 and CDR2 sequences are KGHDR and SFDVKD.

This clonotype occurred many times. The rearrangement uses TRBV12-3 or TRBV12-4 and TRBJ1-5; D uncertain. The CDR3 sequence is 18 residues long. Trimming removed 5 bases at V and 0 bases at J, with 20 bases between. This CDR3 reads CASSLGLSQTYSNQPQHF. CDR3 DNA: TGTGCCAGCAGTCTCGGTTTATCTCAGACGTATAGCAATCAGCCCCAGCATTTT.

This clonotype has more than one count but fewer than ten. This chain uses TRBV7-6 with TRBJ2-5; 9 bases agree with TRBD1. The ends lost 1 base at V and 4 bases at J; junction bases unmatched: 4. The CDR3 runs to 15 residues. From germline, CDR1 is SGHVS and CDR2 FNYEAQ. This CDR3 is CASSLETGGTETQYF. CDR3 sequence (DNA): TGTGCCAGCAGCTTAGAGACAGGGGGGACAGAGACCCAGTACTTC.

A note on this clonotype: Relative to the germline gene, one junction end is altered; a read error may explain this. The V call is TRBV5-1, the J call TRBJ2-5; D possibly uses TRBD1 or TRBD2 (5 bases each). Looked up from germline, CDR1 is SGHRS and CDR2 is YFSETQ. The CDR3 covers 13 residues. The DNA for the CDR3 is TGCGCCAGCAACTTGGGGACCCAAGAGACCCAGTACTTC. This translates into CASNLGTQETQYF.

This clonotype was detected a few times. The V and J genes are TRBV12-3 or TRBV12-4 and TRBJ1-3; D gene unclear. Trimming took 4 bases from V and 3 from J, leaving 13 bases between them. This CDR3 spans 15 amino acids. This CDR3 reads CASSSRTAYGNTIYF. The CDR3 bases are TGTGCCAGCAGTTCACGGACTGCTTATGGAAACACCATATATTTT.

This sequence joins TRBV18 and TRBJ2-7, with 8 positions matching TRBD2. This CDR3 has 14 amino acids. Losses at the gene ends were 3 bases for V and 4 bases for J; bases not matched to a gene: 5. Germline values: CDR1 KGHSH, CDR2 LQKENI. The CDR3 loop reads CASSPRTSRYEQYF. The CDR3 nucleotides are TGTGCCAGCTCACCGCGGACTAGCCGATACGAGCAGTACTTC.

The CDR3, as DNA: TGCGCCAGCAGCCAAGATCGAGGGGGCGCCTACAATGAGCAGTTCTTC. Its protein is CASSQDRGGAYNEQFF. The chain couples TRBV4-1 to TRBJ2-1; 7 bases align to TRBD1. Germline V gene data show CDR1 as MGHRA and CDR2 as YSYEKL. CDR3 size: 16 residues. J gave up 2 bases and V 0 bases, and 4 bases lay outside the gene matches.

This clonotype came up a few times. V is TRBV6-1 and J is TRBJ2-2; the D call may be TRBD1 or TRBD2 (5 bases each). Germline V gives CDR1 MNHNS, CDR2 SASEGT. The CDR3 runs 14 residues. V was shortened by 5 bases and J by 4 bases, with 11 bases between the two germline ends. The CDR3 DNA reads TGTGCCAGCAGTTCATGGGGGTCCACCGGGGAGCTGTTTTTT. Its protein product is CASSSWGSTGELFF.

The chain recombines TRBV6-5 with TRBJ1-1; 7 bases are a match to TRBD1. The CDR3 has 17 residues. Trimming at V came to 2 bases and at J to 3 bases, leaving 12 bases not matched to a gene. CDR1 is MNHEY and CDR2 is SVGAGI in the germline V gene. The CDR3 coding sequence is TGTGCCAGCAGTTACAAGAAAATAACAGGGGTTCACACTGAAGCTTTCTTT. Translating gives CASSYKKITGVHTEAFF.